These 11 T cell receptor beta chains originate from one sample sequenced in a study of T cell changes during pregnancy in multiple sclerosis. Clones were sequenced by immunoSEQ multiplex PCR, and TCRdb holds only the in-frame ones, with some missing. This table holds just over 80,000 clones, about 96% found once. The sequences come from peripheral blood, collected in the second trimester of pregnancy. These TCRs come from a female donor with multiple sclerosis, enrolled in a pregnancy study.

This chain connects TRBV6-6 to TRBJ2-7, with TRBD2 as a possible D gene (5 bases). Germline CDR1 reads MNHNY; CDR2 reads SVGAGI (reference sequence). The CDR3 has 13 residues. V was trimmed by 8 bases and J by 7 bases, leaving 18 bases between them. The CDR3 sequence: CASVAQEKLEQYF. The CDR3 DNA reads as TGTGCCAGCGTAGCGCAGGAGAAGTTGGAGCAGTACTTC.

Written as DNA, the CDR3 is TGCGCCAGCAGGGTGCGGTCTACTAATGAAAAACTGTTTTTT. Encoded protein: CASRVRSTNEKLFF. The J gene is TRBJ1-4, the V gene TRBV5-1; D gene unclear. This CDR3 region has 14 residues. V was cut by 5 bases and J by 2 bases, with 10 bases left in between. In germline, CDR1 is SGHRS, CDR2 YFSETQ.

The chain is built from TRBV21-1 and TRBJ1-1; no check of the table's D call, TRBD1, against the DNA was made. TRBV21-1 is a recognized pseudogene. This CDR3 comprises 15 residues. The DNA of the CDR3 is TGTGCCAGCAGCCCCCGGGACAGAAAGAACACTGAAGCTTTCTTT. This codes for CASSPRDRKNTEAFF.

In DNA, the CDR3 is TGTGCCAGCAGCTTAGCAAGGAGCACTGAAGCTTTCTTT. Residues: CASSLARSTEAFF. V and J are TRBV11-2 and TRBJ1-1; no firm D call. With 1 base removed from V and 4 bases from J, the gap between germline ends came to 7 bases. Germline CDR1 SGHAT, CDR2 FQNNGV. This CDR3 is built from 13 residues. The full variable domain, in which reference TRBV11-2 and TRBJ1-1 provide the parts outside the CDR3, is EAGVAQSPRYKIIEKRQSVAFWCNPISGHATLYWYQQILGQGPKLLIQFQNNGVVDDSQLPKDRFSAERLKGVDSTLKIQPAKLEDSAVYLCASSLARSTEAFFGQGTRLTVV.

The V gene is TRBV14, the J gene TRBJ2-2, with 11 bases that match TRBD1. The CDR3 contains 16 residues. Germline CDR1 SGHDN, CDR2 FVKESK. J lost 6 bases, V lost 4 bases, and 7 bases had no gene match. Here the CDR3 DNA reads TGTGCCAGCAGCCCTCCGGGACAGGGGGTGGCCGGGGAGCTGTTTTTT. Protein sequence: CASSPPGQGVAGELFF.

CDR3 region: CASSRTGAGNTIYF. The CDR3 DNA reads as TGTGCCAGCAGCCGGACAGGGGCTGGAAACACCATATATTTT. V is TRBV6-1 and J is TRBJ1-3; 9 nucleotides match TRBD1. Germline CDR1 is MNHNS and CDR2 is SASEGT. Trimming removed 6 bases from V and 2 bases from J; junction bases left unmatched: 2. This CDR3 region has 14 residues.

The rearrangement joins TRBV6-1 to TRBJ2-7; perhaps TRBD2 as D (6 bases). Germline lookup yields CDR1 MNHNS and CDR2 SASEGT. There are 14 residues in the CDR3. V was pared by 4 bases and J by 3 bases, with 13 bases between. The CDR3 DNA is TGTGCCAGCAGTGTTCCGGGACTCGGCTACGAGCAGTACTTC. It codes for CASSVPGLGYEQYF.

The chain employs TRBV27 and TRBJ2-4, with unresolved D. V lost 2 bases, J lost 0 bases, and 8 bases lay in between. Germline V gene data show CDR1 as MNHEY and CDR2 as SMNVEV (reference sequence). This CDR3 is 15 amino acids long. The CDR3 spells CASSLASGAKNIQYF. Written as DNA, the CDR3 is TGTGCCAGCAGTTTAGCTTCCGGAGCCAAAAACATTCAGTACTTC.

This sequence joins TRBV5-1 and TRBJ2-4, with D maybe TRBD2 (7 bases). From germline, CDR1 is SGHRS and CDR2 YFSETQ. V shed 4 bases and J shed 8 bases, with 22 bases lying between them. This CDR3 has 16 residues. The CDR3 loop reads CASSPGAGRGVDIQYF. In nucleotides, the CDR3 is TGCGCCAGCAGCCCGGGGGCAGGGAGGGGAGTCGACATTCAGTACTTC.

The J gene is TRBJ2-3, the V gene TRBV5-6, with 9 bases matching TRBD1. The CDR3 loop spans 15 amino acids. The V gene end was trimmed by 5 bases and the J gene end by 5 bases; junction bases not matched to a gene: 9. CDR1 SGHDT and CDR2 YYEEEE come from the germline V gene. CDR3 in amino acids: CASRPTGGALDTQYF. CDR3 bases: TGTGCCAGCAGACCAACAGGGGGCGCGTTAGATACGCAGTATTTT.

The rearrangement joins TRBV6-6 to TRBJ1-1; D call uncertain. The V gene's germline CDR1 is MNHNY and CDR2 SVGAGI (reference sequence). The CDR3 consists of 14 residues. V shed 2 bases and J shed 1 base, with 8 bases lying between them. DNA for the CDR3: TGTGCCAGCAGTTACGGTGCCGGGAACACTGAAGCTTTCTTT. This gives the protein CASSYGAGNTEAFF.